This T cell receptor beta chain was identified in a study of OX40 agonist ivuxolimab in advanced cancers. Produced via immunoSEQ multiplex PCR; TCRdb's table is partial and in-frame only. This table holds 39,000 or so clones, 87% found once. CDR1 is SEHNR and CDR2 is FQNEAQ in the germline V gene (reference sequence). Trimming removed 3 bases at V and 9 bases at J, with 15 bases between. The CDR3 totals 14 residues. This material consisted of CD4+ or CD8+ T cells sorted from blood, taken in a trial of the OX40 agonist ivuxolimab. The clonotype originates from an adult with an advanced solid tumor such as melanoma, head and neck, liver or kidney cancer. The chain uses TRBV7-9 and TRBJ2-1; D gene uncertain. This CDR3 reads CASSFHSLDGEQFF. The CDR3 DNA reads TGTGCCAGCAGCTTTCATTCCCTTGACGGTGAGCAGTTCTTC. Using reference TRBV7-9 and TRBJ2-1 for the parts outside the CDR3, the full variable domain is DTGVSQNPRHKITKRGQNVTFRCDPISEHNRLYWYRQTLGQGPEFLTYFQNEAQLEKSRLLSDRFSAERPKGSFSTLEIQRTEQGDSAMYLCASSFHSLDGEQFFGPGTRLTVL.